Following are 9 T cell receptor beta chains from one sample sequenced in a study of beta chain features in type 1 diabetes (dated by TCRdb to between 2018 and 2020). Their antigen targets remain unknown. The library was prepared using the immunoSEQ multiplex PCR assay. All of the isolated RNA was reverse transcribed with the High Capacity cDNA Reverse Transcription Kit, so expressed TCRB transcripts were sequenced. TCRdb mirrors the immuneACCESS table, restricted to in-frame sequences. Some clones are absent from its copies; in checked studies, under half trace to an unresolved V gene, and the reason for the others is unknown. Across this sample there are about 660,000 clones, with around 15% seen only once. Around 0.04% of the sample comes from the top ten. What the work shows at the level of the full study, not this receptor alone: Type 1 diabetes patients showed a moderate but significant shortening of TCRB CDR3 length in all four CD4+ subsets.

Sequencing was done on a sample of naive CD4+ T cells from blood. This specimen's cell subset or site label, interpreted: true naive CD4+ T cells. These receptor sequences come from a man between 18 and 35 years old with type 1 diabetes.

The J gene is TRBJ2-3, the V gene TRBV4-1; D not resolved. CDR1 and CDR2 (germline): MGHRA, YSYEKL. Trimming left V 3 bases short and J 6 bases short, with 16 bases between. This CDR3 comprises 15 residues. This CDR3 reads CASSHRPGRVDTQYF. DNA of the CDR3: TGCGCCAGCAGCCATCGACCAGGCCGGGTGGATACGCAGTATTTT.

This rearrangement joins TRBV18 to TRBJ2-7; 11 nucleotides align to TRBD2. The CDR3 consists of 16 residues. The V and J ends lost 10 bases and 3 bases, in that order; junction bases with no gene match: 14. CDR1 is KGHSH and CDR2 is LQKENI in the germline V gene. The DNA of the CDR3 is TGTGCCACCACTCTCACTAGCGGGAGCAAAAGCTACGAGCAGTACTTC. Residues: CATTLTSGSKSYEQYF. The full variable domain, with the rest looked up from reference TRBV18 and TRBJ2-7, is NAGVMQNPRHLVRRRGQEARLRCSPMKGHSHVYWYRQLPEEGLKFMVYLQKENIIDESGMPKERFSAEFPKEGPSILRIQQVVRGDSAAYFCATTLTSGSKSYEQYFGPGTRLTVT.

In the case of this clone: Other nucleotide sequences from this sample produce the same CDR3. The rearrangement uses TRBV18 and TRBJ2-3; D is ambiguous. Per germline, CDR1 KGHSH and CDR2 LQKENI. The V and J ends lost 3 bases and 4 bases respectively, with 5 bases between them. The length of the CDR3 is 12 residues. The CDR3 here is CASSPVADTQYF. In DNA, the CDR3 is TGTGCCAGCTCACCGGTCGCAGATACGCAGTATTTT.

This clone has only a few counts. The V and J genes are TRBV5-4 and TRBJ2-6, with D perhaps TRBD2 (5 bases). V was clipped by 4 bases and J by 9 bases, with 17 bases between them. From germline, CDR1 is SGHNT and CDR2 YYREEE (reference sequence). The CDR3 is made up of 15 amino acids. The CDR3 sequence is CASSLQVKDFNVLTF. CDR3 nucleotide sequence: TGTGCCAGCAGCCTCCAAGTCAAGGACTTCAACGTCCTGACTTTC.

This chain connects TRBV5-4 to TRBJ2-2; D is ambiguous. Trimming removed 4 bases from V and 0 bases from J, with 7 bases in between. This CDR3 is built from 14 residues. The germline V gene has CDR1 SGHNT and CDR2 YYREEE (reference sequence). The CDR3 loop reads CASSVNSNTGELFF. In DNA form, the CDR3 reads TGTGCCAGCAGCGTGAACTCGAACACCGGGGAGCTGTTTTTT. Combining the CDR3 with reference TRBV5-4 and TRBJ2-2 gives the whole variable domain ETGVTQSPTHLIKTRGQQVTLRCSSQSGHNTVSWYQQALGQGPQFIFQYYREEENGRGNFPPRFSGLQFPNYSSELNVNALELDDSALYLCASSVNSNTGELFFGEGSRLTVL.

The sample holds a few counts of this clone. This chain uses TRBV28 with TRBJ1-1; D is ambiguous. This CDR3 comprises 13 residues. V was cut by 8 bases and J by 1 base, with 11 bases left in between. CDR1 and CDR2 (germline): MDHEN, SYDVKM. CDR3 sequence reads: CASLRTWNTEAFF. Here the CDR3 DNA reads TGTGCCAGCCTCCGGACGTGGAACACTGAAGCTTTCTTT.

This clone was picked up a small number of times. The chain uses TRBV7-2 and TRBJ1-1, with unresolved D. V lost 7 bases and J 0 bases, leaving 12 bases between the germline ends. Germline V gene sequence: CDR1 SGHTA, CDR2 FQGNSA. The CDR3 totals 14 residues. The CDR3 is CASTLRVVNTEAFF. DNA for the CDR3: TGTGCCAGCACCCTCCGTGTGGTGAACACTGAAGCTTTCTTT.

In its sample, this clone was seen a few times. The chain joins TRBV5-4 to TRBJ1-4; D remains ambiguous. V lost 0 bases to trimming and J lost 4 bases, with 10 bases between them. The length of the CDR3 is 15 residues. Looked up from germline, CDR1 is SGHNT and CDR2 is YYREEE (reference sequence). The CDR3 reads CASSLEPGGNEKLFF. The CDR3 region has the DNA TGTGCCAGCAGCTTGGAGCCAGGCGGTAATGAAAAACTGTTTTTT.

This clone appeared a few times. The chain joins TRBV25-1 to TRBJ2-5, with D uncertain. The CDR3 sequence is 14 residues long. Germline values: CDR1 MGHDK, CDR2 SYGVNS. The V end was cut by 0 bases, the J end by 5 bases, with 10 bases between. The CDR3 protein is CASSEYSARETQYF. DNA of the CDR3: TGTGCCAGCAGTGAATACTCCGCCCGGGAGACCCAGTACTTC.